This entry is about one T cell receptor (beta chain). Its matching antigen is unknown. The sample comes from a study of monozygotic twins with cystic fibrosis. Study in general: Library input was around 2.8 micrograms of fragmented DNA, with roughly 14 PCR cycles.

The study, taken as a whole, reports: Median Simpson clonality of approximately 0.0091 suggested naive T cells predominated. V usage most resembled the co-twin in 13 of 16 pairs. Monozygotic CF twins shared more identical nucleotide clonotypes than unrelated patients.

V lost 3 bases and J 0 bases, leaving 14 bases between the germline ends. The CDR3 spans 16 residues. Germline V gives CDR1 SGHTA, CDR2 FQGNSA. Libraries were prepared by immunoSEQ multiplex PCR; TCRdb keeps only in-frame clonotypes and omits some of them. The data show under 30,000 clones, 90% seen once. This chain links TRBV7-2 with TRBJ1-1; D is unclear. Specimen: blood. The receptor's source is a girl aged 2-10 years with cystic fibrosis. The CDR3 DNA follows: TGTGCCAGCAGCTTTTTCCCCGGACGGCTGAACACTGAAGCTTTCTTT. Translating it yields CASSFFPGRLNTEAFF. The complete variable domain, with remaining parts taken from reference TRBV7-2 and TRBJ1-1, reads GAGVSQSPSNKVTEKGKDVELRCDPISGHTALYWYRQSLGQGLEFLIYFQGNSAPDKSGLPSDRFSAERTGGSVSTLTIQRTQQEDSAVYLCASSFFPGRLNTEAFFGQGTRLTVV.